Below are 10 T cell receptor beta chains sequenced from a single sample in a study of blood T cell repertoires in COVID-19. The table came from immunoSEQ multiplex PCR; TCRdb's copy has only in-frame clones and leaves some out. Of around 290,000 clones in the sample, approximately 90% are singletons; the top ten hold around 2.2%. The sequencing sample was made of peripheral blood. The receptors stem from a young woman with COVID-19, enrolled during active disease.

The chain employs TRBV24-1 and TRBJ2-3; D not certain. The germline V gene encodes CDR1 KGHDR and CDR2 SFDVKD. Trimming took 1 base from V and 8 from J, leaving 6 bases between them. This CDR3 is 12 amino acids long. CDR3 sequence reads: CATSDFGFTQYF. The CDR3 nucleotides read TGTGCCACCAGTGATTTCGGGTTTACGCAGTATTTT.

V gene TRBV28 combines with J gene TRBJ1-1; D might be TRBD1 (5 bases). The CDR3 is 13 amino acids. V lost 4 bases to trimming and J lost 2 bases, with 8 bases between them. Germline V gene lookup returns CDR1 MDHEN and CDR2 SYDVKM. The DNA for the CDR3 is TGTGCCAGCAGTTGGGACTTAAACACTGAAGCTTTCTTT. Protein sequence: CASSWDLNTEAFF. The full variable domain, its missing parts supplied by reference TRBV28 and TRBJ1-1, is DVKVTQSSRYLVKRTGEKVFLECVQDMDHENMFWYRQDPGLGLRLIYFSYDVKMKEKGDIPEGYSVSREKKERFSLILESASTNQTSMYLCASSWDLNTEAFFGQGTRLTVV.

This clone occurred once. V gene TRBV19 combines with J gene TRBJ2-7; 8 bases agree with TRBD2. V lost 3 bases to trimming and J lost 1 base; unmatched junction nucleotides: 2. Germline V gene data show CDR1 as LNHDA and CDR2 as SQIVND (reference sequence). There are 14 residues in the CDR3. The CDR3 reads CASSIERESYEQYF. The CDR3 DNA follows: TGTGCCAGTAGTATTGAGCGGGAGTCCTACGAGCAGTACTTC.

This chain joins TRBV4-1 and TRBJ2-1; possible D gene TRBD2, 6 bases. Germline V gene data show CDR1 as MGHRA and CDR2 as YSYEKL. V was cut by 4 bases and J by 4 bases, with 20 bases left in between. The CDR3 is made up of 17 amino acids. CDR3 region: CASSRGGVTPYYNEQFF. CDR3 bases: TGCGCCAGCAGCCGAGGAGGGGTTACTCCTTATTACAATGAGCAGTTCTTC.

The V call is TRBV2, the J call TRBJ1-3; TRBD1 matches 7 bases. CDR1 and CDR2 from the germline V gene are SNHLY and FYNNEI. This CDR3 region has 16 residues. V was clipped by 6 bases and J by 4 bases; unmatched bases: 12. CDR3 loop: CASRALRQGRGNTIYF. The CDR3 DNA follows: TGTGCCAGCAGAGCCTTAAGACAGGGCCGGGGAAACACCATATATTTT. Filled out from reference TRBV2 and TRBJ1-3, the complete variable domain reads EPEVTQTPSHQVTQMGQEVILRCVPISNHLYFYWYRQILGQKVEFLVSFYNNEISEKSEIFDDQFSVERPDGSNFTLKIRSTKLEDSAMYFCASRALRQGRGNTIYFGEGSWLTVV.

This clone was detected only once. The V and J genes are TRBV5-1 and TRBJ1-6; 7 nucleotides agree with TRBD1. V dropped 4 bases and J dropped 5; count of bases not matched to a gene: 6. The CDR3 runs to 15 residues. Germline CDR1 is SGHRS and CDR2 is YFSETQ. The CDR3 DNA is TGCGCCAGCAGCCTCGCAGGGGGGAATAATTCACCCCTCCACTTT. Protein: CASSLAGGNNSPLHF.

This clone was counted at least ten times. The V gene is TRBV21-1, the J gene TRBJ2-5; TRBD2 was called by the table and not checked on the DNA. TRBV21-1 is termed a pseudogene. CDR3 length equals 16 residues. The CDR3 sequence is CASGRVLAGVEETQYF. CDR3 DNA: TGTGCCAGCGGCCGAGTTCTAGCGGGAGTAGAAGAGACCCAGTACTTC.

The rearrangement joins TRBV30 to TRBJ1-2, with D maybe TRBD1 (5 bases). The CDR3 spans 13 residues. Germline CDR1 GTSNPN, CDR2 SVGIG (reference sequence). The ends were cut back, 1 base at V and 4 bases at J, with 10 bases in the middle. The DNA for the CDR3 is TGTGCCTGGAGTGGAATTACAGGCTATGGCTACACCTTC. It encodes CAWSGITGYGYTF.

The chain carries TRBV27 and TRBJ1-5, with D tentatively TRBD1 (6 bases). Trimming took off 3 bases at V and 2 bases at J, with 11 bases between the two ends. The CDR3 spans 15 residues. In germline, CDR1 is MNHEY, CDR2 SMNVEV (reference sequence). The CDR3 coding sequence is TGTGCCAGCAGTTTGCAATCAGGGGGCAATCAGCCCCAGCATTTT. Translating it yields CASSLQSGGNQPQHF.

In this sample, this clone turned up once. The chain combines TRBV6-1 with TRBJ1-3, with TRBD1 identical over 9 bases. Germline CDR1 and CDR2: MNHNS and SASEGT. J gave up 2 bases and V 1 base, and 6 bases lay outside the gene matches. CDR3 length: 17 amino acids. The CDR3 loop is CASSEVFRQGAGNTIYF. The CDR3 DNA is TGTGCCAGCAGTGAAGTATTTCGACAGGGGGCTGGAAACACCATATATTTT.